The clone carrying this T cell receptor (beta chain) appeared many times. Its antigen is not known. Trimming took 6 bases from V and 3 from J; bases not matched to a gene: 13. CDR1 and CDR2 from the germline V gene are SGHNT and YENEEA. The CDR3 runs 16 residues. Stable Graves' hyperthyroidism denoted no ophthalmopathy progression over 18 months. Any patient presenting with uncontrolled infection, other autoimmune disease, pregnancy or lactation was left out. From more than 8 ml of fresh peripheral blood, PBMCs were isolated. There were TCR beta CDR3 regions amplified from RNA transcripts. HTBI primers were the set used in a first-round RT-PCR of the TCR CDR3. TCRdb re-derived calls from the multiplex PCR reads in MiXCR, one entry per CDR3 protein. This table holds 600,000 to 900,000 distinct CDR3 sequences, roughly 15% found once. The source of the sample is a study of T cells in Graves' hyperthyroidism and ophthalmopathy. The study, taken as a whole, reports: Most thyroid clonotypes expanded above 0.001 were also detected in blood.

The receptor comes from a man aged 18 to 29 with Graves' hyperthyroidism. The sample comprised blood. The chain employs TRBV11-3 and TRBJ2-7; 8 bases fit TRBD1. The CDR3 loop is CASREGQGRGFYEQYF. CDR3 coding DNA: TGTGCCAGCAGGGAAGGACAGGGTCGAGGATTCTACGAGCAGTACTTC. The whole variable domain, filled in from reference TRBV11-3 and TRBJ2-7, reads EAGVVQSPRYKIIEKKQPVAFWCNPISGHNTLYWYLQNLGQGPELLIRYENEEAVDDSQLPKDRFSAERLKGVDSTLKIQPAELGDSAVYLCASREGQGRGFYEQYFGPGTRLTVT.